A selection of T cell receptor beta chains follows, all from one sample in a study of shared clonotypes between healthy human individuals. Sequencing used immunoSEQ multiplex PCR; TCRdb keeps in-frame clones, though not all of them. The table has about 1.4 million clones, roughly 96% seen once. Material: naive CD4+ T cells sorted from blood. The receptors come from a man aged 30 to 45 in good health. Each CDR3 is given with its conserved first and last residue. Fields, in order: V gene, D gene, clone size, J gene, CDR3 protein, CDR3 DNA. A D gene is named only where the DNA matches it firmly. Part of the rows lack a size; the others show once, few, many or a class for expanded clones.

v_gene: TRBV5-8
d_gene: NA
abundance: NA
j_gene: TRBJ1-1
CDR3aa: CASSPWGVVNTEAFF
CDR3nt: TGTGCCAGCAGCCCGTGGGGGGTCGTGAACACTGAAGCTTTCTTT

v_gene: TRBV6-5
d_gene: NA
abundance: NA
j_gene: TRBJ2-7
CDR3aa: CASSYGVRNEQYF
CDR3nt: TGTGCCAGCAGTTACGGTGTTAGGAACGAGCAGTACTTC

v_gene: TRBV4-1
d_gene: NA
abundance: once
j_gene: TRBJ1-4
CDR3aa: CASSQVNTANEKLFF
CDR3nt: TGCGCCAGCAGCCAAGTTAATACAGCTAATGAAAAACTGTTTTTT

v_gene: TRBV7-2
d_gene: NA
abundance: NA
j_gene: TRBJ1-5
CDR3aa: CASSFSGSNQPQHF
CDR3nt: TGTGCCAGCAGCTTCTCGGGGAGCAATCAGCCCCAGCATTTT

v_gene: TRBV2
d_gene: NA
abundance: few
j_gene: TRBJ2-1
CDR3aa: CASSEGQYNEQFF
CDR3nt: TGTGCCAGCAGTGAAGGACAGTACAATGAGCAGTTCTTC

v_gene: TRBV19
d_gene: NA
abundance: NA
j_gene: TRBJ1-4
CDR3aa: CASSISTGDNEKLFF
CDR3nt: TGTGCCAGTAGTATAAGCACAGGAGATAATGAAAAACTGTTTTTT

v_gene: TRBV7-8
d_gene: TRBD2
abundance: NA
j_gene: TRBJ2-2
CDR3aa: CASSSSGTTGELFF
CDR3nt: TGTGCCAGCAGTTCTAGCGGGACCACCGGGGAGCTGTTTTTT

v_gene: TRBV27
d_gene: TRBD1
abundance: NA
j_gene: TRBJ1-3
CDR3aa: CASSTPTGRNTIYF
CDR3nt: TGTGCCAGCAGTACCCCGACAGGGAGAAACACCATATATTTT

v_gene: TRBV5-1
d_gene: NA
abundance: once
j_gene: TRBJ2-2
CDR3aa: CASSLVPGSGAGELFF
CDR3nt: TGCGCCAGCAGCTTGGTCCCCGGGTCAGGGGCCGGGGAGCTGTTTTTT

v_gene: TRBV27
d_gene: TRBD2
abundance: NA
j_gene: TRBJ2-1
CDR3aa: CASSPRASGSYNEQFF
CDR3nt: TGTGCCAGCAGTCCACGGGCTAGCGGGTCCTACAATGAGCAGTTCTTC

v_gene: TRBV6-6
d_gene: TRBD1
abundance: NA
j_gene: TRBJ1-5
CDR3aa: CASSYRDRQNQPQHF
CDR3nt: TGTGCCAGCAGTTACCGGGACAGACAAAATCAGCCCCAGCATTTT

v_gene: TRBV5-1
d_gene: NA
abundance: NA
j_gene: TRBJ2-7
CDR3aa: CASTPTGLNEQYF
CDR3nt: TGCGCCAGCACCCCAACAGGGCTCAACGAGCAGTACTTC

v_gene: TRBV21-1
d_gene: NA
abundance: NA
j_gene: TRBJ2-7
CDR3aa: CASRGLAKSSYEQYF
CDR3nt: TGTGCCAGCCGGGGGCTAGCGAAGAGCTCCTACGAGCAGTACTTC

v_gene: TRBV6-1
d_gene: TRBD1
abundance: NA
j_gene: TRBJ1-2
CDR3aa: CASSPMDRVDYGYTF
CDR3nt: TGTGCCAGCAGTCCCATGGACAGGGTTGACTATGGCTACACCTTC

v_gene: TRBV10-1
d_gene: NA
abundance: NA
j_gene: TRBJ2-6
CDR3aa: CASSNSAIAQSRANVLTF
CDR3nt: TGCGCCAGCAGTAATAGTGCGATCGCACAAAGTCGGGCCAACGTCCTGACTTTC